The 18 T cell receptor beta chains below come from one sample, sequenced in a study of CD8 T cells in ankylosing spondylitis. Overall study findings and caveats: Ankylosing spondylitis blood appeared to be characterized by a TCR beta motif of several highly homologous variants.

TCRdb re-called the 5' RACE reads with MiXCR, one entry per CDR3 protein. The profile covers over 400,000 distinct CDR3 sequences, with roughly 27% appearing a single time and roughly 1% taken by the ten largest. Antigens for these TCRs are unknown. The sequencing sample was made of blood, either unsorted or a sorted T cell fraction (not recorded which). Source of these receptors: a male donor with ankylosing spondylitis.

CDR3 DNA: TGTGCCAGCAGCTTAAGGGGAGGCCTTAATTCACCCCTCCACTTT. This gives the protein CASSLRGGLNSPLHF. The chain combines TRBV5-4 with TRBJ1-6, with TRBD1 as a possible D gene (5 bases). CDR3 length equals 15 residues. Germline V gene lookup returns CDR1 SGHNT and CDR2 YYREEE (reference sequence). Trimming left V 2 bases short and J 6 bases short, with 12 bases between.

The chain is built from TRBV9 and TRBJ1-2, with no clear D. Trimming shortened V by 2 bases and J by 8 bases, and 13 bases separated the two germline ends. Germline CDR1 SGDLS, CDR2 YYNGEE. CDR3 length: 13 amino acids. CDR3 residues: CASSVDYTGGYTF. CDR3 DNA: TGTGCCAGCAGCGTTGATTACACTGGGGGCTACACCTTC.

V usage is TRBV12-3 or TRBV12-4 and J usage is TRBJ2-4; TRBD2 agrees at 7 bases. V shed 3 bases, J shed 5 bases, and the junction held 7 bases outside the gene matches. The CDR3 totals 15 residues. The CDR3 coding sequence is TGTGCCAGCAGTTTTCTGGCGGGAGTCCAAAACATTCAGTACTTC. It translates to CASSFLAGVQNIQYF.

The V and J genes are TRBV3-1 and TRBJ2-1; TRBD2 agrees at 7 bases. Germline trimming cut 2 bases from V and 2 bases from J; bases unmatched to any gene: 6. The CDR3 consists of 16 residues. The germline V gene has CDR1 LGHDT and CDR2 YNNKEL (reference sequence). The chain's CDR3 is CASSQWLSGTYNEQFF. Written as DNA, the CDR3 is TGTGCCAGCAGCCAATGGTTGAGCGGGACCTACAATGAGCAGTTCTTC.

The V and J genes are TRBV7-2 and TRBJ1-5; 9 nucleotides align to TRBD1. With 4 bases clipped from V and 5 bases from J, the junction kept 3 bases outside the gene matches. In germline, CDR1 is SGHTA, CDR2 FQGNSA. The CDR3 runs to 14 residues. In nucleotides, the CDR3 is TGTGCCAGCAGCTGGGGACAGGGTGATCAGCCCCAGCATTTT. As protein: CASSWGQGDQPQHF.

The gene calls are TRBV2 and TRBJ2-7; D gene unclear. V was pared by 7 bases and J by 2 bases, with 6 bases between. CDR3 length: 11 residues. Germline values: CDR1 SNHLY, CDR2 FYNNEI. The CDR3 DNA reads TGTGCCAGCAAGTCAACCTACGAGCAGTACTTC. As protein: CASKSTYEQYF.

This chain uses TRBV20-1 with TRBJ2-3; D gene uncertain. Germline assignment: CDR1 DFQATT and CDR2 SNEGSKA (reference sequence). This CDR3 comprises 13 residues. V was cut by 3 bases and J by 2 bases, with 9 bases left in between. As DNA, the CDR3 is TGCAGTGCTAGCGACGGATACACAGATACGCAGTATTTT. Translation gives CSASDGYTDTQYF.

A few counts support this clonotype. The chain employs TRBV27 and TRBJ1-5, with D uncertain. The CDR3 extends over 16 amino acids. V lost 4 bases and J 3 bases, leaving 16 bases between the germline ends. Germline V gene lookup returns CDR1 MNHEY and CDR2 SMNVEV (reference sequence). CDR3 bases: TGTGCCAGCAGTTCCGGAGCCGGCAGTACCAATCAGCCCCAGCATTTT. Translation: CASSSGAGSTNQPQHF.

The chain couples TRBV12-3 or TRBV12-4 to TRBJ1-6, with a tentative D call TRBD1 (5 bases). V lost 6 bases and J 9 bases, leaving 15 bases between the germline ends. CDR3 length equals 14 residues. The CDR3: CASSRQGFTSPLHF. Written as DNA, the CDR3 is TGTGCCAGCAGCCGCCAGGGTTTCACTTCACCCCTCCACTTT.

The V gene is TRBV6-1, the J gene TRBJ1-5; 9 bases fit TRBD1. In germline, CDR1 is MNHNS, CDR2 SASEGT. The CDR3 loop spans 15 amino acids. After removal of 9 bases from V and 11 bases from J, the junction contained 17 bases not matched to a gene. The CDR3 DNA sequence: TGTGCCAGTCGAACCGGGACAGGGAGAGTAAGGTCCCAGCATTTT. Translation: CASRTGTGRVRSQHF.

V is TRBV11-2 and J is TRBJ2-1; TRBD2 agrees at 7 bases. Germline CDR1 is SGHAT and CDR2 is FQNNGV. The junction had 6 bases not matched to a gene; V was cut back by 4 bases and J by 0 bases. The length of the CDR3 is 16 residues. CDR3 sequence: CASSSRGGSSYNEQFF. The CDR3 nucleotides are TGTGCCAGCAGCTCCAGAGGCGGGAGCTCCTACAATGAGCAGTTCTTC. The variable domain in full, with the rest retrieved from reference TRBV11-2 and TRBJ2-1, is EAGVAQSPRYKIIEKRQSVAFWCNPISGHATLYWYQQILGQGPKLLIQFQNNGVVDDSQLPKDRFSAERLKGVDSTLKIQPAKLEDSAVYLCASSSRGGSSYNEQFFGPGTRLTVL.

This clonotype was seen a few times. The rearrangement joins TRBV5-1 to TRBJ1-2, with no clear D. Between the trimmed V and J ends, which lost 0 bases and 7 bases, there was a span of 7 bases. The CDR3 has 12 residues. The germline CDR1 and CDR2 sequences are SGHRS and YFSETQ. CDR3: CASSLGQGGYTF. CDR3 nucleotides: TGCGCCAGCAGCTTGGGGCAAGGTGGCTACACCTTC.

V and J are TRBV11-2 and TRBJ2-3; TRBD1 agrees at 8 bases. The V and J ends lost 0 bases and 8 bases, in that order; junction bases with no gene match: 7. The CDR3 totals 15 residues. CDR1 and CDR2 (germline): SGHAT, FQNNGV. The CDR3: CASSLEAGGLITQYF. Here the CDR3 DNA reads TGTGCCAGCAGCTTAGAGGCAGGGGGCCTTATTACGCAGTATTTT.

This clonotype turned up a few times. This chain joins TRBV29-1 and TRBJ2-3; D is ambiguous. Germline assignment: CDR1 SQVTM and CDR2 ANQGSEA. V lost 6 bases and J lost 14, with 12 bases in between. The CDR3 consists of 9 residues. The chain's CDR3 is CSVTDAPYF. DNA of the CDR3: TGCAGCGTCACAGATGCCCCGTATTTT.

The V call is TRBV19, the J call TRBJ2-1; D perhaps matches TRBD2 (6 bases). The CDR3 length is 15 residues. Germline V gene data show CDR1 as LNHDA and CDR2 as SQIVND (reference sequence). The V gene lost 4 bases and the J gene lost 9 bases, with 19 bases spanning the gap. The chain's CDR3 is CASSTRGLVGCEQFF. As DNA, the CDR3 is TGTGCCAGTAGTACACGGGGGTTAGTGGGGTGTGAGCAGTTCTTC.

The chain uses TRBV6-2 or TRBV6-3 and TRBJ2-3, with TRBD2 matching over 14 bases. The CDR3 length is 19 residues. In germline, CDR1 is MNHEY, CDR2 SVGEGT. The V gene end was trimmed by 4 bases and the J gene end by 1 base; junction bases not matched to a gene: 10. The CDR3 loop is CASSWGLAGVSWGTDTQYF. The CDR3 bases are TGTGCCAGCAGTTGGGGACTAGCGGGAGTAAGTTGGGGCACAGATACGCAGTATTTT.

CDR3: CASSPGASMNTEAFF. The CDR3 bases are TGCGCCAGCAGCCCCGGCGCCAGCATGAACACTGAAGCTTTCTTT. The V call is TRBV5-1, the J call TRBJ1-1; D call uncertain. V gave up 4 bases and J gave up 0 bases, with 13 bases separating them. Germline V gives CDR1 SGHRS, CDR2 YFSETQ. The CDR3 spans 15 residues.

In this sample, this clonotype turned up many times. The germline gene is not matched at one end of the junction; a read error may be the cause. The chain couples TRBV5-1 to TRBJ2-5, with 9 bases matching TRBD1. This CDR3 is 14 amino acids long. The V gene's germline CDR1 is SGHRS and CDR2 YFSETQ. The CDR3 reads CASSPTGGQETQYF. CDR3 coding DNA: TGTGCCAGCAGCCCGACAGGGGGCCAAGAGACCCAGTACTTC.